This T cell receptor beta chain was recovered during a study of blood T cell repertoires in COVID-19. The overall study: Acute and convalescent COVID-19 specimens originated in the United States, Italy and Spain.

The protocol was immunoSEQ multiplex PCR, while the TCRdb copy is restricted to in-frame clones and leaves out a portion. Among over 55,000 clones, 82% were seen once, and the ten largest hold roughly an eighth. This CDR3 has 14 amino acids. Per germline, CDR1 SGHRS and CDR2 YFSETQ. After removal of 2 bases from V and 5 bases from J, the junction contained 6 bases not matched to a gene. This chain uses TRBV5-1 with TRBJ1-2; 7 positions agree with TRBD1. Sequenced: peripheral blood. This receptor was identified in a woman over 75 with acute or convalescent COVID-19. DNA for the CDR3: TGCGCCAGCAGCTTACAGGGGACGGAATATGGCTACACCTTC. As protein: CASSLQGTEYGYTF.